The clone carrying this TCR beta chain has just one count. The target antigen is unknown. This specimen comes from a study of cytomegalovirus exposure and HLA in healthy donors. Germline V CDR1 and CDR2: GTSNPN, SVGIG (reference sequence). Trimming took 0 bases from V and 5 from J, leaving 11 bases between them. CDR3 size: 13 residues. PCR used 60 Vbeta primers and 13 Jbeta primers. Sequencing used immunoSEQ multiplex PCR; TCRdb keeps in-frame clones, though not all of them. The sample lists a few hundred thousand clones; 60% to 80% were seen once. Study outcomes and limitations: A later analysis, which compared TCR beta chains of equal frequency, found the HLA-associated ones more clonally expanded. A reported reduction in N-insertions relative to the approximately 640-donor mean was seen in an Asian-associated ancestry cluster in a later analysis. It was about 150 TCR beta chains that were listed as cytomegalovirus-associated.

This TCR derives from a man between 18 and 29 years old in good health and CMV-seronegative. Sequencing was performed on PBMCs. The J gene is TRBJ2-7, the V gene TRBV30, with D unresolved. The CDR3 here is CAWSVFARDEQYF. The CDR3 nucleotides read TGTGCCTGGAGTGTTTTCGCCCGGGACGAGCAGTACTTC. Combining the CDR3 with reference TRBV30 and TRBJ2-7 gives the whole variable domain SQTIHQWPATLVQPVGSPLSLECTVEGTSNPNLYWYRQAAGRGLQLLFYSVGIGQISSEVPQNLSASRPQDRQFILSSKKLLLSDSGFYLCAWSVFARDEQYFGPGTRLTVT.